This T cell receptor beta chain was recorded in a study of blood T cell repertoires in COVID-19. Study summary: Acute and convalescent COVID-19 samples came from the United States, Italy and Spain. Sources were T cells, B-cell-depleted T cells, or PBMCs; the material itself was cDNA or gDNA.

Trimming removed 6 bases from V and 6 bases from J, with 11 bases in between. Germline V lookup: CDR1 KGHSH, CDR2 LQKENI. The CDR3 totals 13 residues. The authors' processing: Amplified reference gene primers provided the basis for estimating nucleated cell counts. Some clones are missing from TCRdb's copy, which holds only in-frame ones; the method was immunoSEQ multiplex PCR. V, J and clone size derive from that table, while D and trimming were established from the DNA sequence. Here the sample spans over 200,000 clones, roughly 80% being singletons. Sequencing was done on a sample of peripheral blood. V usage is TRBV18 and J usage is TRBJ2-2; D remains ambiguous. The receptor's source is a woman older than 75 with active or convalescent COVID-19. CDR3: CASSLRQAGELFF. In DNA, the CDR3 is TGTGCCAGCTCCCTCCGGCAGGCCGGGGAGCTGTTTTTT.